Detailed here is one T cell receptor beta chain. The data were taken from a study of blood T cell repertoires in COVID-19. For recovered donors of Cohort 3, there were two negative PCRs, clearance, or symptom resolution. Measured with immunoSEQ multiplex PCR; TCRdb has only the in-frame clones, and not every one. The sample gives over 200,000 clones, roughly 84% of which show up once; about 6.6% is in the top ten. Germline CDR1 and CDR2: KGHSH and LQKENI. Trimming cost V 3 bases and J 3 bases, with 8 bases left between them. The CDR3 sequence is 13 residues long. The specimen sequenced was PBMCs or T cells enriched from blood (not recorded which). This chain joins TRBV18 and TRBJ2-5, with D possibly being TRBD2 (6 bases). This receptor was obtained from a woman between 35 and 50 years old who had recovered from COVID-19. CDR3 amino acids: CASSPGTEETQYF. CDR3 nucleotide sequence: TGTGCCAGCTCACCCGGGACTGAAGAGACCCAGTACTTC.